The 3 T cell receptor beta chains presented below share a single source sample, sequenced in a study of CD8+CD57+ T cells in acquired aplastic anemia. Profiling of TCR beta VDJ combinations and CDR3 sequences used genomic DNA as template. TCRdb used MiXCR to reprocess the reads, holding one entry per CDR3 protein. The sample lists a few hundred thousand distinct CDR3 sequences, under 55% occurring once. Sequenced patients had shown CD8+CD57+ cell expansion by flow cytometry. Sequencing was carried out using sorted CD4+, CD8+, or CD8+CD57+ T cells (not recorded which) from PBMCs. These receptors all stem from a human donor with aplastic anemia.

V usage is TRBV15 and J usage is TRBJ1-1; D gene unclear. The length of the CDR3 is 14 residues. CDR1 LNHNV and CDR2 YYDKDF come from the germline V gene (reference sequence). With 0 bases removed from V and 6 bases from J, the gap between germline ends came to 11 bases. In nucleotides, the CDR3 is TGTGCCACCAGCAGAGATTGGAGGGAGGCTGAAGCTTTCTTT. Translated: CATSRDWREAEAFF. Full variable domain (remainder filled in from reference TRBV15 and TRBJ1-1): DAMVIQNPRYQVTQFGKPVTLSCSQTLNHNVMYWYQQKSSQAPKLLFHYYDKDFNNEADTPDNFQSRRPNTSFCFLDIRSPGLGDTAMYLCATSRDWREAEAFFGQGTRLTVV.

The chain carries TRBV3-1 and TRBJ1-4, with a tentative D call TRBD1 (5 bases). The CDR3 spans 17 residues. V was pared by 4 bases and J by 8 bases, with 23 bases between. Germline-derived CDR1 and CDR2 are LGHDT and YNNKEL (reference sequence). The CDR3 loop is CASSPSTGLRGHEKLFF. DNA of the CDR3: TGTGCCAGCAGCCCGTCAACAGGTTTGAGGGGTCACGAAAAACTGTTTTTT.

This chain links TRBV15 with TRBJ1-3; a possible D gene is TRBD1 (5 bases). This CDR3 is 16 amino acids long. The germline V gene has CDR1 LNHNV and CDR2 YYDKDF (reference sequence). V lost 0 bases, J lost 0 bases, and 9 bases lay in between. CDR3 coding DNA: TGTGCCACCAGCAGAGATTCAGGGAGCTCTGGAAACACCATATATTTT. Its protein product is CATSRDSGSSGNTIYF.